This TCR beta chain emerged from a study of post-analysis software for immune sequencing data. The germline V gene encodes CDR1 DFQATT and CDR2 SNEGSKA (reference sequence). The CDR3 contains 17 residues. Trimming removed 0 bases at V and 5 bases at J, with 23 bases between. Study observations and caveats: With TRBV5-6, TRBV5-1 and TRBV20-1 included, about 5 TRBV segments were more frequent in patients than in controls. People with multiple sclerosis had a significantly lower normalized Chao1 diversity than controls did.

Concerning this clonotype itself: Its antigen is not identified.

Researchers reported that TCR beta cDNA libraries carried unique molecular identifiers. The source material, about 0.9 to 11 million T cells, gave rise to 400,000 to 600,000 cDNA molecules. TCRdb recomputed calls from the PCR reads with MiXCR, one row per CDR3 protein. The table includes around 710,000 distinct CDR3 sequences, 46% detected once. The chain joins TRBV20-1 to TRBJ2-7; D possibly matches TRBD1 or TRBD2 (7 bases each). Sequences were obtained from blood. This sequence was found in a girl between 5 and 17 years old with multiple sclerosis. The CDR3 bases are TGCAGTGCTAGAGATCGGACAGGCTCGGGGACTACTCACGAGCAGTACTTC. It codes for CSARDRTGSGTTHEQYF.